The rows below give T cell receptor beta chains drawn from one sample of a study of vaccination and CD4 T cells after COVID-19. TCRdb ran MiXCR on the PCR reads and lists one entry per CDR3 protein. The data show tens of thousands of distinct CDR3 sequences, around 60% seen once. The sequenced sample was CD4+ T cells from blood, obtained before SARS-CoV-2 vaccination. Receptor source: a human donor who had recovered from COVID-19. Each CDR3 is given with its conserved first and last residue. The D gene is left open where the match is weak. Not every row has a clone size; where given, it reads once, few, many or a size class.

J gene: TRBJ1-1
D gene: NA
V gene: TRBV28
clone size: NA
CDR3 protein: CASSLLLRTGLNTEAFF
CDR3 DNA: TGTGCCAGCAGTTTACTATTACGAACCGGGTTGAACACTGAAGCTTTCTTT

J gene: TRBJ2-1
D gene: NA
V gene: TRBV27
clone size: NA
CDR3 protein: CASSPFLASSSYNEQFF
CDR3 DNA: TGTGCCAGCAGTCCCTTCCTAGCCTCAAGCTCCTACAATGAGCAGTTCTTC

J gene: TRBJ2-3
D gene: TRBD1
V gene: TRBV9
clone size: NA
CDR3 protein: CASSPGDRHTDTQYF
CDR3 DNA: TGTGCCAGCAGCCCCGGGGACAGGCACACAGATACGCAGTATTTT

J gene: TRBJ2-3
D gene: NA
V gene: TRBV2
clone size: NA
CDR3 protein: CASRYADTQYF
CDR3 DNA: TGTGCCAGCAGATACGCAGATACGCAGTATTTT

J gene: TRBJ2-3
D gene: TRBD2
V gene: TRBV4-2
clone size: NA
CDR3 protein: CASSPQRGLSTDTQYF
CDR3 DNA: TGTGCCAGCAGCCCGCAGCGGGGACTGAGCACAGATACGCAGTATTTT

J gene: TRBJ2-5
D gene: TRBD2
V gene: TRBV7-4
clone size: NA
CDR3 protein: CASSLVRWLAGRKTQYF
CDR3 DNA: TGTGCCAGCAGCTTAGTTAGGTGGCTAGCGGGAAGGAAGACCCAGTACTTC

J gene: TRBJ2-1
D gene: TRBD2
V gene: TRBV5-1
clone size: NA
CDR3 protein: CASSPWTSGSEDEQFF
CDR3 DNA: TGCGCCAGCAGCCCTTGGACTAGCGGGAGTGAGGATGAGCAGTTCTTC

J gene: TRBJ1-5
D gene: TRBD1
V gene: TRBV6-1
clone size: few
CDR3 protein: CASSENLGQGAYQPQHF
CDR3 DNA: TGTGCCAGCAGTGAAAACCTAGGACAGGGGGCATATCAGCCCCAGCATTTT

J gene: TRBJ2-7
D gene: TRBD2
V gene: TRBV28
clone size: NA
CDR3 protein: CASSFDRLRGRYEQYF
CDR3 DNA: TGTGCCAGCAGTTTCGATCGACTACGCGGGAGGTACGAGCAGTACTTC

J gene: TRBJ1-1
D gene: NA
V gene: TRBV20-1
clone size: NA
CDR3 protein: CSARDSGGSTEAFF
CDR3 DNA: TGCAGTGCTAGAGACTCCGGGGGAAGCACTGAAGCTTTCTTT

J gene: TRBJ2-7
D gene: NA
V gene: TRBV20-1
clone size: NA
CDR3 protein: CSASYSSYEQYF
CDR3 DNA: TGCAGTGCTAGTTACAGCTCCTACGAGCAGTACTTC

J gene: TRBJ2-2
D gene: TRBD2
V gene: TRBV7-2
clone size: NA
CDR3 protein: CASSSQGLAGDVVGELFF
CDR3 DNA: TGTGCCAGCAGCTCGCAGGGACTAGCGGGAGATGTGGTCGGGGAGCTGTTTTTT

J gene: TRBJ2-3
D gene: TRBD2
V gene: TRBV7-9
clone size: NA
CDR3 protein: CASSLEGLAGDTQYF
CDR3 DNA: TGTGCCAGCAGCTTAGAGGGGCTAGCGGGAGATACGCAGTATTTT

J gene: TRBJ2-3
D gene: TRBD2
V gene: TRBV6-2/TRBV6-3
clone size: NA
CDR3 protein: CASRAGLAGGPRRTDTQYF
CDR3 DNA: TGTGCCAGCAGAGCCGGACTAGCGGGAGGCCCCCGGAGAACAGATACGCAGTATTTT

J gene: TRBJ2-7
D gene: TRBD2
V gene: TRBV6-1
clone size: once
CDR3 protein: CAIGRVQYF
CDR3 DNA: TGTGCCATCGGGAGGGTGCAGTACTTC

J gene: TRBJ1-6
D gene: NA
V gene: TRBV12-3/TRBV12-4
clone size: NA
CDR3 protein: CASSFLRGTNSPLHF
CDR3 DNA: TGTGCCAGCAGTTTTCTACGGGGAACTAATTCACCCCTCCACTTT

J gene: TRBJ2-7
D gene: TRBD2
V gene: TRBV10-3
clone size: NA
CDR3 protein: CAISEFSGTGEQYF
CDR3 DNA: TGTGCCATCAGTGAGTTTAGCGGGACGGGGGAGCAGTACTTC

J gene: TRBJ2-4
D gene: TRBD2
V gene: TRBV6-5
clone size: NA
CDR3 protein: CASSYIAGVIAKNIQYF
CDR3 DNA: TGTGCCAGCAGTTACATAGCGGGGGTTATAGCCAAAAACATTCAGTACTTC

J gene: TRBJ2-6
D gene: TRBD1
V gene: TRBV20-1
clone size: NA
CDR3 protein: CSAKGTGGPHGANVLTF
CDR3 DNA: TGCAGTGCCAAGGGAACAGGGGGCCCCCATGGGGCCAACGTCCTGACTTTC

J gene: TRBJ1-6
D gene: NA
V gene: TRBV7-2
clone size: NA
CDR3 protein: CASSPNQLRLHF
CDR3 DNA: TGTGCCAGCAGTCCGAACCAGTTGCGCCTCCACTTT

J gene: TRBJ1-5
D gene: TRBD1
V gene: TRBV7-9
clone size: NA
CDR3 protein: CASSYQGVNQPQHF
CDR3 DNA: TGTGCCAGCAGCTACCAGGGGGTTAATCAGCCCCAGCATTTT

J gene: TRBJ1-2
D gene: TRBD1
V gene: TRBV19
clone size: NA
CDR3 protein: CASSIQPGQGNGLRGYTF
CDR3 DNA: TGTGCCAGTAGTATCCAACCGGGACAGGGAAATGGGCTACGTGGCTACACCTTC

J gene: TRBJ2-5
D gene: NA
V gene: TRBV7-8
clone size: few
CDR3 protein: CASSPPRETQYF
CDR3 DNA: TGTGCCAGCAGCCCCCCAAGAGAGACCCAGTACTTC

J gene: TRBJ2-5
D gene: NA
V gene: TRBV20-1
clone size: few
CDR3 protein: CSAPTRAQETQYF
CDR3 DNA: TGCAGTGCCCCAACTAGGGCACAAGAGACCCAGTACTTC

J gene: TRBJ2-7
D gene: TRBD1
V gene: TRBV6-1
clone size: NA
CDR3 protein: CASSPRTGEQYF
CDR3 DNA: TGTGCCAGCAGTCCAAGGACAGGCGAGCAGTACTTC

J gene: TRBJ1-5
D gene: NA
V gene: TRBV19
clone size: NA
CDR3 protein: CASSNQGMYSNQPQHF
CDR3 DNA: TGTGCCAGTAGTAACCAGGGGATGTATAGCAATCAGCCCCAGCATTTT

J gene: TRBJ2-5
D gene: TRBD1
V gene: TRBV20-1
clone size: NA
CDR3 protein: CSASISGTGWAETQYF
CDR3 DNA: TGCAGTGCTAGTATATCCGGGACAGGGTGGGCAGAGACCCAGTACTTC

J gene: TRBJ2-5
D gene: TRBD2
V gene: TRBV6-1
clone size: NA
CDR3 protein: CASSERRRGFETQYF
CDR3 DNA: TGTGCCAGCAGTGAAAGGAGGCGGGGGTTTGAGACCCAGTACTTC

J gene: TRBJ2-1
D gene: TRBD2
V gene: TRBV20-1
clone size: NA
CDR3 protein: CSASSLAGVEQFF
CDR3 DNA: TGCAGTGCTAGCTCGCTAGCGGGAGTTGAGCAGTTCTTC

J gene: TRBJ2-5
D gene: TRBD2
V gene: TRBV11-2
clone size: few
CDR3 protein: CASSLWAGGRRETQYF
CDR3 DNA: TGTGCCAGCAGCCTATGGGCGGGAGGGCGGCGGGAGACCCAGTACTTC

J gene: TRBJ2-2
D gene: NA
V gene: TRBV7-9
clone size: few
CDR3 protein: CASSLTGYTGELFF
CDR3 DNA: TGTGCCAGCAGCCTAACAGGCTATACCGGGGAGCTGTTTTTT

J gene: TRBJ2-5
D gene: TRBD2
V gene: TRBV19
clone size: few
CDR3 protein: CASSAGDRMETQYF
CDR3 DNA: TGTGCCAGTAGTGCGGGAGATAGAATGGAGACCCAGTACTTC

J gene: TRBJ1-2
D gene: NA
V gene: TRBV5-6
clone size: NA
CDR3 protein: CASSTWTVIYGYTF
CDR3 DNA: TGTGCCAGCAGCACATGGACGGTAATCTATGGCTACACCTTC

J gene: TRBJ2-7
D gene: TRBD2
V gene: TRBV20-1
clone size: NA
CDR3 protein: CSARDGLAGVNEQYF
CDR3 DNA: TGCAGTGCTAGAGATGGGCTAGCGGGAGTAAACGAGCAGTACTTC

J gene: TRBJ1-1
D gene: TRBD1
V gene: TRBV6-2/TRBV6-3
clone size: NA
CDR3 protein: CASSDRTGGNTEAFF
CDR3 DNA: TGTGCCAGCAGCGACAGGACAGGGGGGAACACTGAAGCTTTCTTT

J gene: TRBJ1-5
D gene: NA
V gene: TRBV21-1
clone size: NA
CDR3 protein: CASSSGVRGNQPQHF
CDR3 DNA: TGTGCCAGCAGCAGTGGGGTTCGAGGCAATCAGCCCCAGCATTTT

J gene: TRBJ2-3
D gene: NA
V gene: TRBV7-2
clone size: once
CDR3 protein: CASRTGEFTDTQYF
CDR3 DNA: TGTGCCAGCAGAACGGGGGAATTCACAGATACGCAGTATTTT

J gene: TRBJ2-5
D gene: NA
V gene: TRBV7-2
clone size: NA
CDR3 protein: CASSLGRRPQETQYF
CDR3 DNA: TGTGCCAGCAGCTTGGGCAGGCGGCCCCAAGAGACCCAGTACTTC

J gene: TRBJ1-1
D gene: NA
V gene: TRBV6-1
clone size: NA
CDR3 protein: CASSGPGDTEAFF
CDR3 DNA: TGTGCCAGCAGTGGGCCGGGAGACACTGAAGCTTTCTTT

J gene: TRBJ2-3
D gene: NA
V gene: TRBV20-1
clone size: NA
CDR3 protein: CSALQGGRTDTQYF
CDR3 DNA: TGCAGTGCCCTTCAGGGGGGGCGCACAGATACGCAGTATTTT

J gene: TRBJ1-6
D gene: NA
V gene: TRBV6-1
clone size: NA
CDR3 protein: CASRRGDNSPLHF
CDR3 DNA: TGTGCCAGCAGGAGGGGGGACAATTCACCCCTCCACTTT

J gene: TRBJ1-2
D gene: NA
V gene: TRBV6-1
clone size: few
CDR3 protein: CASSPWTGRDYGYTF
CDR3 DNA: TGTGCCAGCAGTCCCTGGACCGGTAGAGACTATGGCTACACCTTC

J gene: TRBJ2-5
D gene: NA
V gene: TRBV11-1
clone size: NA
CDR3 protein: CASSLAKGRQETQYF
CDR3 DNA: TGTGCCAGCAGCTTAGCGAAGGGTAGACAAGAGACCCAGTACTTC

J gene: TRBJ2-2
D gene: NA
V gene: TRBV12-3/TRBV12-4
clone size: NA
CDR3 protein: CASSLRRANTGELFF
CDR3 DNA: TGTGCCAGCAGTCTTAGGAGGGCGAACACCGGGGAGCTGTTTTTT

J gene: TRBJ2-5
D gene: TRBD2
V gene: TRBV6-2/TRBV6-3
clone size: NA
CDR3 protein: CASSYGLAGVTQYF
CDR3 DNA: TGTGCCAGCAGTTACGGACTAGCGGGAGTAACCCAGTACTTC

J gene: TRBJ2-5
D gene: NA
V gene: TRBV21-1
clone size: NA
CDR3 protein: CASSKAPLAGAPETQYF
CDR3 DNA: TGTGCCAGCAGCAAAGCCCCACTAGCGGGAGCCCCAGAGACCCAGTACTTC

J gene: TRBJ1-1
D gene: NA
V gene: TRBV28
clone size: few
CDR3 protein: CASTPGPGNTEAFF
CDR3 DNA: TGTGCCAGCACTCCGGGACCGGGGAACACTGAAGCTTTCTTT

J gene: TRBJ1-1
D gene: NA
V gene: TRBV2
clone size: NA
CDR3 protein: CAGKGSTEAFF
CDR3 DNA: TGTGCCGGCAAGGGGAGCACTGAAGCTTTCTTT

J gene: TRBJ1-3
D gene: TRBD1
V gene: TRBV20-1
clone size: few
CDR3 protein: CSAPEAGGGGNTIYF
CDR3 DNA: TGCAGTGCTCCCGAGGCAGGGGGTGGTGGAAACACCATATATTTT

J gene: TRBJ1-6
D gene: NA
V gene: TRBV30
clone size: NA
CDR3 protein: CAWRQDYNSPLHF
CDR3 DNA: TGTGCCTGGCGGCAGGATTATAATTCACCCCTCCACTTT

J gene: TRBJ2-5
D gene: NA
V gene: TRBV2
clone size: NA
CDR3 protein: CASSEALREAGTQYF
CDR3 DNA: TGTGCCAGCAGTGAAGCGCTTCGGGAAGCGGGGACCCAGTACTTC

J gene: TRBJ2-7
D gene: TRBD1
V gene: TRBV6-1
clone size: NA
CDR3 protein: CATGRDRTYEQYF
CDR3 DNA: TGTGCCACCGGCCGGGACAGAACCTACGAGCAGTACTTC

J gene: TRBJ1-3
D gene: NA
V gene: TRBV28
clone size: NA
CDR3 protein: CASRLDPGTRNTIYF
CDR3 DNA: TGTGCCAGCAGACTTGACCCAGGGACCCGAAACACCATATATTTT

J gene: TRBJ2-3
D gene: TRBD1
V gene: TRBV7-9
clone size: NA
CDR3 protein: CASSSDRGPVGQQYF
CDR3 DNA: TGTGCCAGCAGCTCGGACAGGGGCCCTGTCGGCCAGCAGTATTTT